These 30 T cell receptor beta chains came from one sample sequenced in a study of OX40 agonist ivuxolimab in advanced cancers. Sequenced by immunoSEQ multiplex PCR; TCRdb stores in-frame clones only, minus some. Here the sample spans around 97,000 clones, less than 85% being singletons. The sequencing here drew on CD4+ or CD8+ T cells sorted from blood, taken in a trial of the OX40 agonist ivuxolimab. These receptor sequences come from an adult with an advanced solid tumor such as melanoma, head and neck, liver or kidney cancer.

The CDR3 DNA reads as TGTGCCAGCAGCGTAGGACGGGATGGCTACACCTTC. Residues: CASSVGRDGYTF. This chain uses TRBV9 with TRBJ1-2; unclear D gene. CDR3 length equals 12 residues. The V gene's germline CDR1 is SGDLS and CDR2 YYNGEE. The ends were cut back, 0 bases at V and 6 bases at J, with 6 bases in the middle.

The J gene is TRBJ2-5, the V gene TRBV19; D might be TRBD1 or TRBD2, each matching 5 bases. V lost 5 bases and J 4 bases, leaving 8 bases between the germline ends. CDR3 length equals 12 residues. Per germline, CDR1 LNHDA and CDR2 SQIVND (reference sequence). CDR3 in DNA: TGTGCCAGTAGTTATGGGGGAGAGACCCAGTACTTC. Its protein product is CASSYGGETQYF.

The V and J genes are TRBV19 and TRBJ2-3; possibly TRBD2 for D (5 bases). This CDR3 has 13 residues. Trimming removed 1 base at V and 5 bases at J, with 7 bases between. Per the germline V gene, CDR1 is LNHDA and CDR2 is SQIVND (reference sequence). In nucleotides, the CDR3 is TGTGCCAGTAGTATAGGGACTCAAGATACGCAGTATTTT. This codes for CASSIGTQDTQYF.

This clone was seen just once. The V gene is TRBV7-2, the J gene TRBJ2-5; D is undetermined. This CDR3 is 11 amino acids long. Germline V lookup: CDR1 SGHTA, CDR2 FQGNSA. V lost 6 bases to trimming and J lost 5 bases, with 7 bases between them. The CDR3 coding sequence is TGTGCCAGCAGTTTGTCGGAGACCCAGTACTTC. Amino acids: CASSLSETQYF.

This chain uses TRBV4-3 with TRBJ1-2; no clear D. This CDR3 comprises 14 residues. The V gene's germline CDR1 is LGHNA and CDR2 YSLEER. Trimming removed 0 bases at V and 7 bases at J, with 12 bases between. In DNA form, the CDR3 reads TGCGCCAGCAGCCAAGATGCGGGAGGGTCTGGCTACACCTTC. It is translated as CASSQDAGGSGYTF.

This clone was seen once. V gene TRBV10-2 combines with J gene TRBJ2-7, with a weak D call TRBD2 (6 bases). This CDR3 is built from 16 residues. Germline V gives CDR1 WSHSY, CDR2 SAAADI. Trimming stripped 4 bases from V and 3 bases from J, with 19 bases between. DNA of the CDR3: TGCGCCAGCAGTGGTCTCCCAAAGTCCGGGAGCTACGAGCAGTACTTC. Protein sequence: CASSGLPKSGSYEQYF.

The CDR3, as DNA: TGTGCCAGCAGCTGGAGGACAGGTGGTGAGCAGTACTTC. Translation: CASSWRTGGEQYF. The genes are TRBV7-9 and TRBJ2-7; 7 bases are shared with TRBD1. Germline assignment: CDR1 SEHNR and CDR2 FQNEAQ (reference sequence). V dropped 4 bases and J dropped 7; count of bases not matched to a gene: 7. The CDR3 is 13 residues long.

The chain uses TRBV7-9 and TRBJ2-3; the match to TRBD2 covers 11 bases. CDR1 SEHNR and CDR2 FQNEAQ come from the germline V gene (reference sequence). There are 15 residues in the CDR3. The J segment lost 1 base and the V segment lost 7 bases, leaving 4 bases of the junction unmatched. The CDR3: CASTVGLAGTDTQYF. CDR3 nucleotides: TGTGCCAGCACTGTGGGACTAGCGGGCACAGATACGCAGTATTTT.

The chain combines TRBV19 with TRBJ2-1, with 12 nucleotides matching TRBD1. V dropped 8 bases and J dropped 9; count of bases not matched to a gene: 5. CDR3 length: 13 amino acids. Germline assignment: CDR1 LNHDA and CDR2 SQIVND (reference sequence). The CDR3 reads CASSGTGGTEQFF. The CDR3 DNA follows: TGTGCCAGTTCCGGGACAGGGGGCACTGAGCAGTTCTTC.

The chain couples TRBV4-2 to TRBJ2-7; D assignment may be TRBD1 or TRBD2 (5 bases each). V shed 0 bases and J shed 2 bases, with 26 bases lying between them. There are 20 residues in the CDR3. CDR1 is LGHNA, CDR2 YNFKEQ, per germline. CDR3 amino acids: CASSQEYRDLHPSTPYEQYF. The CDR3 DNA reads as TGTGCCAGCAGCCAAGAGTATAGGGACCTCCACCCCTCTACGCCCTACGAGCAGTACTTC.

CDR3: CASSYERNTEAFF. The CDR3 DNA reads as TGTGCCAGCAGTTACGAGCGGAACACTGAAGCTTTCTTT. This chain links TRBV6-5 with TRBJ1-1; the D is unclear. Germline CDR1 MNHEY, CDR2 SVGAGI. The V and J ends lost 2 bases and 1 base respectively, with 5 bases between them. The CDR3 runs 13 residues.

The chain has TRBV7-8 and TRBJ1-2; 7 bases line up with TRBD1. V gave up 1 base and J gave up 6 bases; unmatched junction bases: 8. CDR1 is SGHVS, CDR2 FQNEAQ, per germline. The CDR3 length is 15 residues. CDR3 residues: CASSLVRGTGDGYTF. The CDR3 DNA follows: TGTGCCAGCAGCTTAGTGAGGGGCACAGGGGATGGCTACACCTTC.

J is TRBJ1-5 and V is TRBV19, with D hard to call. Germline V gene data show CDR1 as LNHDA and CDR2 as SQIVND (reference sequence). Between the trimmed V and J ends, which lost 2 bases and 7 bases, there was a span of 12 bases. This CDR3 region has 14 residues. CDR3 region: CASSITMAGQPQHF. CDR3 DNA sequence: TGTGCCAGTAGTATAACCATGGCGGGGCAGCCCCAGCATTTT. Filled out from reference TRBV19 and TRBJ1-5, the complete variable domain reads DGGITQSPKYLFRKEGQNVTLSCEQNLNHDAMYWYRQDPGQGLRLIYYSQIVNDFQKGDIAEGYSVSREKKESFPLTVTSAQKNPTAFYLCASSITMAGQPQHFGDGTRLSIL.

The rearrangement joins TRBV7-9 to TRBJ2-7; 7 nucleotides line up with TRBD2. Trimming removed 5 bases from V and 6 bases from J; junction bases left unmatched: 7. Germline values: CDR1 SEHNR, CDR2 FQNEAQ (reference sequence). This CDR3 spans 13 amino acids. The CDR3 DNA is TGTGCCAGCAGCCCAGGTGGGAGGGGCGAGCAGTACTTC. Amino acid sequence: CASSPGGRGEQYF.

The gene calls are TRBV7-2 and TRBJ2-7, with 7 bases lining up with TRBD1. CDR3 length equals 14 residues. Losses at the gene ends were 3 bases for V and 7 bases for J; bases not matched to a gene: 9. Germline V gene data show CDR1 as SGHTA and CDR2 as FQGNSA. This CDR3 is CASSFYRGVLEQYF. CDR3 DNA sequence: TGTGCCAGCAGCTTTTACAGGGGAGTTTTGGAGCAGTACTTC.

This chain links TRBV7-2 with TRBJ2-7; TRBD2 agrees at 8 bases. There are 17 residues in the CDR3. V was clipped by 5 bases and J by 4 bases; unmatched bases: 16. From germline, CDR1 is SGHTA and CDR2 FQGNSA. Written as DNA, the CDR3 is TGTGCCAGCAGCCGCGGACTAGCCACCACACTACCATACGAGCAGTACTTC. This translates into CASSRGLATTLPYEQYF.

The chain links TRBV27 to TRBJ2-7; no reliable D call. The V gene's germline CDR1 is MNHEY and CDR2 SMNVEV (reference sequence). This CDR3 region has 12 residues. V gave up 3 bases and J gave up 6 bases, with 9 bases separating them. CDR3 protein: CASSLDGFEQYF. The CDR3 DNA reads as TGTGCCAGCAGTTTGGACGGTTTCGAGCAGTACTTC.

V gene TRBV7-6 combines with J gene TRBJ2-3; D not certain. Deletions cut 2 bases from V and 2 bases from J, with 8 bases between. CDR3 size: 14 residues. Germline loops: CDR1 SGHVS, CDR2 FNYEAQ. CDR3 residues: CASSLPQSTDTQYF. The CDR3 DNA follows: TGTGCCAGCAGCTTACCCCAGTCCACAGATACGCAGTATTTT.

The V and J genes are TRBV19 and TRBJ1-4; the D is unclear. CDR1 LNHDA and CDR2 SQIVND come from the germline V gene (reference sequence). The CDR3 has 16 amino acids. The ends were cut back, 11 bases at V and 1 base at J, with 20 bases in the middle. CDR3 sequence: CARPRRPKRTNEKLFF. As DNA, the CDR3 is TGTGCCCGTCCGAGGAGACCTAAACGAACTAATGAAAAACTGTTTTTT.

V usage is TRBV6-5 and J usage is TRBJ2-7; 7 bases line up with TRBD2. With V trimmed by 6 bases and J by 6 bases, 8 bases remained unmatched. Germline CDR1 and CDR2: MNHEY and SVGAGI. This CDR3 has 13 amino acids. CDR3 sequence (DNA): TGTGCCAGCAGCCCTGGGAGGGTTCGCGAGCAGTACTTC. The encoded protein is CASSPGRVREQYF.

This clone was seen a single time. V usage is TRBV9 and J usage is TRBJ2-1; D remains unclear. Germline V gives CDR1 SGDLS, CDR2 YYNGEE. This CDR3 region has 17 residues. V shed 7 bases and J shed 0 bases, with 20 bases lying between them. Here the CDR3 reads CASGKGILSSSYNEQFF. CDR3 bases: TGTGCCAGCGGCAAGGGAATCCTGTCGAGCTCCTACAATGAGCAGTTCTTC. The full variable domain, in which reference TRBV9 and TRBJ2-1 provide the parts outside the CDR3, is DSGVTQTPKHLITATGQRVTLRCSPRSGDLSVYWYQQSLDQGLQFLIQYYNGEERAKGNILERFSAQQFPDLHSELNLSSLELGDSALYFCASGKGILSSSYNEQFFGPGTRLTVL.

The rearrangement uses TRBV19 and TRBJ1-1; a weak D match, TRBD1 (5 bases). V lost 3 bases, J lost 4 bases, and 12 bases lay in between. The CDR3 is 14 residues long. Germline V lookup: CDR1 LNHDA, CDR2 SQIVND (reference sequence). The CDR3 DNA reads as TGTGCCAGTAGTATCGGGACCCCGAGCACTGAAGCTTTCTTT. Protein: CASSIGTPSTEAFF.

This chain uses TRBV4-1 with TRBJ2-1; perhaps TRBD1 as D (6 bases). Germline CDR1 reads MGHRA; CDR2 reads YSYEKL. Trimming cost V 5 bases and J 9 bases, with 11 bases left between them. The CDR3 loop spans 12 amino acids. The CDR3 protein is CASSSGGGEQFF. The CDR3 region has the DNA TGCGCCAGCAGCTCTGGGGGCGGTGAGCAGTTCTTC.

The rearrangement links TRBV4-2 to TRBJ1-5; D gene ambiguous. The V and J ends lost 0 bases and 6 bases respectively, with 12 bases between them. CDR1 LGHNA and CDR2 YNFKEQ come from the germline V gene. CDR3 length equals 15 residues. The CDR3 DNA sequence: TGTGCCAGCAGCCAAGATATTCGGGAAGGTCAGCCCCAGCATTTT. It codes for CASSQDIREGQPQHF.

The chain has TRBV5-1 and TRBJ2-7; TRBD1 is a possible D gene (5 bases). The CDR3 totals 14 residues. V lost 0 bases and J 3 bases, leaving 10 bases between the germline ends. Per germline, CDR1 SGHRS and CDR2 YFSETQ. In DNA form, the CDR3 reads TGCGCCAGCAGCTTGGAACAGGAGCACTACGAGCAGTACTTC. The encoded protein is CASSLEQEHYEQYF.

This clone is a singleton in its sample. The V gene is TRBV6-5, the J gene TRBJ1-2; D ambiguous. The CDR3 runs 14 residues. The V end lost 0 bases, the J end lost 1 base, and 6 bases lay between the germline ends. The germline V gene has CDR1 MNHEY and CDR2 SVGAGI. In nucleotides, the CDR3 is TGTGCCAGCAGTTACTCTTACGATAACTATGGCTACACCTTC. Protein sequence: CASSYSYDNYGYTF.

The rearrangement links TRBV18 to TRBJ2-5; no reliable D call. The CDR3 loop spans 13 amino acids. Germline CDR1 is KGHSH and CDR2 is LQKENI. V dropped 5 bases and J dropped 8 bases, with 15 bases sitting between them. CDR3 in amino acids: CASSTSPGETQYF. CDR3 coding DNA: TGTGCCAGCTCAACGTCTCCCGGAGAAACCCAGTACTTC. Full variable domain (missing parts from reference TRBV18 and TRBJ2-5): NAGVMQNPRHLVRRRGQEARLRCSPMKGHSHVYWYRQLPEEGLKFMVYLQKENIIDESGMPKERFSAEFPKEGPSILRIQQVVRGDSAAYFCASSTSPGETQYFGPGTRLLVL.

CDR3 in DNA: TGTGCCAGCAGCTGGATCACTAGCGGGAGAGAGACCCAGTACTTC. It translates to CASSWITSGRETQYF. The rearrangement joins TRBV5-6 to TRBJ2-5, with 11 bases identical to TRBD2. CDR1 and CDR2 (germline): SGHDT, YYEEEE. This CDR3 has 15 residues. The V and J ends lost 3 bases and 4 bases, in that order; junction bases with no gene match: 5.

The rearrangement links TRBV5-1 to TRBJ2-5, with D tentatively TRBD1 (5 bases). Germline CDR1 and CDR2: SGHRS and YFSETQ. The CDR3 runs to 15 residues. V was clipped by 3 bases and J by 3 bases, with 15 bases between them. CDR3 protein: CASSSQTAAKETQYF. In DNA form, the CDR3 reads TGCGCCAGCAGCTCACAGACAGCCGCGAAAGAGACCCAGTACTTC.

The rearrangement joins TRBV6-6 to TRBJ2-3, with 10 bases aligning to TRBD2. From germline, CDR1 is MNHNY and CDR2 SVGAGI (reference sequence). With V trimmed by 6 bases and J by 6 bases, 6 bases remained unmatched. CDR3 length equals 14 residues. In nucleotides, the CDR3 is TGTGCCAGCAGGTCAAGCGGGGGGGCGGATACGCAGTATTTT. Its translation: CASRSSGGADTQYF.